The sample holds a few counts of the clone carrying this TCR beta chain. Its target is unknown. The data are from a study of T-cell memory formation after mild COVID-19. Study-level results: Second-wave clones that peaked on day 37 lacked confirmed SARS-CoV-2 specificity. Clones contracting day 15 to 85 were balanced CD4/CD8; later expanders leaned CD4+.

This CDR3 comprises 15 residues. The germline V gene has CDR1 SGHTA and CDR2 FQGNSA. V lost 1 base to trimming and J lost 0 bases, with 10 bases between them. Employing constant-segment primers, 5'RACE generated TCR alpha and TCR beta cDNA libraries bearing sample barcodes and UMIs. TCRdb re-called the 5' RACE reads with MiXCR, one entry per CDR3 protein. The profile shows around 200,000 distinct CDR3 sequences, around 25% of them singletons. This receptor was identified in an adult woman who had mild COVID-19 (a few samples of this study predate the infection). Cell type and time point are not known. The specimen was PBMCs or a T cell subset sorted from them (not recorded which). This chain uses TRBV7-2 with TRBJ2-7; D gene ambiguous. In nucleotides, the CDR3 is TGTGCCAGCAGCTTAGTGGCAGCTAGCTCCTACGAGCAGTACTTC. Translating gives CASSLVAASSYEQYF. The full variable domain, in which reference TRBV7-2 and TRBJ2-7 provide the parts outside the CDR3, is GAGVSQSPSNKVTEKGKDVELRCDPISGHTALYWYRQSLGQGLEFLIYFQGNSAPDKSGLPSDRFSAERTGGSVSTLTIQRTQQEDSAVYLCASSLVAASSYEQYFGPGTRLTVT.